This T cell receptor (beta chain) came from a study of CD8 T cells in ankylosing spondylitis. Study-level points and caveats: Clones tied to disease were said to be significantly enriched in matched ankylosing spondylitis synovial fluid. A TCR beta motif of fewer than 10 highly homologous variants seemed to mark ankylosing spondylitis blood. CD8+ disease-linked clones were present at relatively low frequencies in blood.

This clonotype came up many times. Antigen unknown. This CDR3 region has 15 residues. J was trimmed by 1 base and V by 6 bases; bases with no gene match: 7. CDR1 WSHSY and CDR2 SAAADI come from the germline V gene. TCRdb re-called the 5' RACE reads with MiXCR, one entry per CDR3 protein. The data show 200,000 to 250,000 distinct CDR3 sequences, with about 10% seen just once and less than 3% held by the top ten. The chain combines TRBV10-2 with TRBJ1-1; TRBD1 agrees at 8 bases. This receptor was obtained from a male donor with ankylosing spondylitis or in good health (not recorded which). The sequencing input was blood, either unsorted or a sorted T cell fraction (not recorded which). The CDR3 DNA reads TGCGCCAGCAGCACCGGGACAGGAAGGAACACTGAAGCTTTCTTT. It is translated as CASSTGTGRNTEAFF.